The 29 T cell receptor beta chains below all came from one sample that was sequenced in a study of tumor-infiltrating lymphocytes in primary liver carcinoma. Blood RNA was derived from unsorted whole blood, and germline DNA was extracted too. Starting from 500 ng of total RNA, TCR beta cDNA was produced with a primer in the constant region. The TCR beta library was amplified through three nested multiplex PCR rounds in a modified ARM-PCR procedure. Amplification in the first two PCR rounds was performed using TRBV1-TRBV30 forward primers and a C-beta reverse primer for roughly 9 cycles each. TCRdb reprocessed the multiplex PCR reads via MiXCR and lists one record per CDR3 protein. The sample contains nearly 200,000 distinct CDR3 sequences, about 65% of which appear only once. The specimen sequenced was peripheral blood. Every receptor here comes from a woman aged 55-70 years with primary liver carcinoma and hepatitis B virus infection.

This chain joins TRBV4-1 and TRBJ2-1; TRBD2 matches 7 bases. Germline CDR1 MGHRA, CDR2 YSYEKL. The V segment lost 4 bases and the J segment 7 bases; nucleotides outside the gene matches: 19. CDR3 length: 18 amino acids. CDR3 DNA sequence: TGCGCCAGCAGCCGTTTTCCCCGACTAGCCCCTGGGGGGAATGAGCAGTTCTTC. As protein: CASSRFPRLAPGGNEQFF.

This clonotype was recorded a few times. As DNA, the CDR3 is TGCGCCAGCAGCTTGGAACCCGGGGGCAGCGTCACCGGGGAGCTGTTTTTT. Protein: CASSLEPGGSVTGELFF. The J gene is TRBJ2-2, the V gene TRBV5-1; D could derive from TRBD1 or TRBD2 (6 bases each). The length of the CDR3 is 17 residues. The germline CDR1 and CDR2 sequences are SGHRS and YFSETQ. V was clipped by 0 bases and J by 4 bases, with 16 bases between them. Full variable domain (remainder filled in from reference TRBV5-1 and TRBJ2-2): KAGVTQTPRYLIKTRGQQVTLSCSPISGHRSVSWYQQTPGQGLQFLFEYFSETQRNKGNFPGRFSGRQFSNSRSEMNVSTLELGDSALYLCASSLEPGGSVTGELFFGEGSRLTVL.

The V and J genes are TRBV5-1 and TRBJ2-7; 14 positions match TRBD2. The CDR3 spans 16 residues. J was trimmed by 4 bases and V by 0 bases; bases with no gene match: 3. Germline lookup yields CDR1 SGHRS and CDR2 YFSETQ. CDR3 DNA: TGCGCCAGCAGCTTGGAGGGACTAGCGGGAGCTTACGAGCAGTACTTC. Protein sequence: CASSLEGLAGAYEQYF.

The gene calls are TRBV7-9 and TRBJ2-7; 12 nucleotides agree with TRBD2. The ends lost 4 bases at V and 6 bases at J; junction bases unmatched: 10. Looked up from germline, CDR1 is SEHNR and CDR2 is FQNEAQ (reference sequence). The length of the CDR3 is 16 residues. CDR3 sequence reads: CASSSAQTSGRPEQYF. The CDR3 coding sequence is TGTGCCAGCAGCTCAGCCCAGACTAGCGGGAGACCCGAGCAGTACTTC.

On this clonotype: One junction end does not reproduce the germline sequence, and a read error may be involved. The chain uses TRBV11-2 and TRBJ2-7, with D perhaps TRBD2 (6 bases). In germline, CDR1 is SGHAT, CDR2 FQNNGV. The CDR3 is 16 amino acids. In DNA form, the CDR3 reads TGTGCCAGCAGCTCCCTGGGACTGGAGGCCCACTACGAGCAGTGCTTC. This sequence encodes CASSSLGLEAHYEQCF.

With regard to this clonotype: Here the CDR3 omits its conserved ending phenylalanine or tryptophan, so a read error is the likely source. The chain links TRBV11-2 to TRBJ2-3; TRBD2 aligns across 7 bases. The CDR3 runs to 15 residues. From germline, CDR1 is SGHAT and CDR2 FQNNGV. CDR3 sequence (DNA): TGTGACAGCAGCTCCGGACTAGGACGCACAGATAGGCAGTATTAT. Its protein is CDSSSGLGRTDRQYY.

This clonotype was counted ten times or more. J is TRBJ1-5 and V is TRBV4-1; D might be TRBD1 (5 bases). This CDR3 region has 16 residues. The V end lost 1 base, the J end lost 10 bases, and 20 bases lay between the germline ends. Germline-derived CDR1 and CDR2 are MGHRA and YSYEKL. The CDR3 DNA reads TGCGCCAGCAGCCAAGCTTGGGGGACCGCAGCTCGACCCCAGCATTTT. This sequence encodes CASSQAWGTAARPQHF.

This clonotype has only a few counts. The chain combines TRBV5-8 with TRBJ2-1; the match to TRBD2 covers 7 bases. Per the germline V gene, CDR1 is SGHTS and CDR2 is YDEGEE. The CDR3 is 16 amino acids. Germline trimming cut 4 bases from V and 0 bases from J; bases unmatched to any gene: 7. CDR3 residues: CASSLGRAGSYNEQFF. The CDR3, as DNA: TGTGCCAGCAGCCTAGGGAGGGCCGGCTCCTACAATGAGCAGTTCTTC.

The sample holds one count of this clonotype. One end of the junction does not line up with germline, which may come from a read error. This chain uses TRBV11-3 with TRBJ2-5; 9 positions agree with TRBD2. The germline gives CDR1 SGHNT, CDR2 YENEEA. This CDR3 is 17 amino acids long. This chain's CDR3 is CASSVAGEDRVAETQYF. The CDR3 coding sequence is TGTGCCAGCAGCGTAGCGGGAGAGGACCGGGTCGCAGAGACCCAGTATTTC.

The table lists this clonotype with a count of one. One end of the junction varies from germline; a read error may be responsible. V gene TRBV29-1 combines with J gene TRBJ2-1, with unresolved D. Germline V gives CDR1 SQVTM, CDR2 ANQGSEA. This CDR3 is 12 amino acids long. This CDR3 is CSVGTDNNEQFF. In nucleotides, the CDR3 is TGCAGTGTTGGCACGGATAACAATGAGCAGTTCTTC.

This clonotype has just one count. A read error may account for a junction end that differs from germline. The J gene is TRBJ2-7, the V gene TRBV28; D remains ambiguous. Germline-derived CDR1 and CDR2 are MDHEN and SYDVKM. The CDR3 is 14 residues long. The CDR3 bases are TGTGCCAGCAGTACCTGGGCCGGCTCCTACAAGCAGTACTTC. Translation gives CASSTWAGSYKQYF.

This clonotype was detected only a few times. This may arise from a read error, as a much more abundant clone is one base away. The chain recombines TRBV29-1 with TRBJ1-2, with a possible D match to TRBD1 (6 bases). This CDR3 has 13 amino acids. The germline V gene encodes CDR1 SQVTM and CDR2 ANQGSEA. The DNA for the CDR3 is TGCAGCGCCGAAGACAGGCCCCGCGACGGCTACCCCTTC. Translation: CSAEDRPRDGYPF.

This clonotype was recorded once. The V call is TRBV18, the J call TRBJ2-5; D may correspond to TRBD1 or TRBD2 (6 bases each). Germline CDR1 KGHSH, CDR2 LQKENI. This CDR3 is 16 amino acids long. The V gene lost 1 base and the J gene lost 11 bases, with 23 bases spanning the gap. The CDR3 here is CASSPRRLEGKGTQYF. DNA for the CDR3: TGTGCCAGCTCACCACGCCGACTAGAGGGGAAGGGGACACAGTACTTC.

V is TRBV30 and J is TRBJ2-3; tentatively, D is TRBD2 (6 bases). From germline, CDR1 is GTSNPN and CDR2 SVGIG (reference sequence). Trimming left V 5 bases short and J 4 bases short, with 28 bases between. The CDR3 has 18 residues. CDR3 amino acids: CAWDLRVRGVMLADTQYF. CDR3 nucleotides: TGTGCCTGGGACCTGAGGGTTCGCGGGGTAATGTTGGCAGATACGCAGTATTTT.

Points on this clonotype: A read error may be the cause here, since a much bigger clone is one base away. The chain employs TRBV4-1 and TRBJ2-4; possibly TRBD2 for D (6 bases). The germline CDR1 and CDR2 sequences are MGHRA and YSYEKL. V was clipped by 4 bases and J by 11 bases, with 21 bases between them. The CDR3 is made up of 15 amino acids. This CDR3 reads CASSPSGARGNVQYF. CDR3 in DNA: TGCGCCAGCAGCCCTTCTGGGGCACGCGGGAACGTTCAGTACTTC.

This clonotype has a handful of counts. The junction shows a germline mismatch at one end, possibly a read error. The rearrangement joins TRBV5-4 to TRBJ2-3; TRBD2 agrees at 7 bases. The CDR3 runs 17 residues. CDR1 SGHNT and CDR2 YYREEE come from the germline V gene (reference sequence). CDR3 bases: TGTGCCAGCAGTCGGAAGTGGGGGAGGGCCGCCACAGATACACAGTATTTT. It yields the protein CASSRKWGRAATDTQYF.

On this clonotype: This may come from a read error, since a much larger clone is one base off. This likely comes from a read error, as the CDR3 has no conserved phenylalanine or tryptophan at its end. V and J are TRBV12-3 or TRBV12-4 and TRBJ2-3; 8 nucleotides match TRBD2. J lost 3 bases, V lost 6 bases, and 2 bases had no gene match. The CDR3 contains 13 residues. The CDR3: CASRGLVTDTQYS. The CDR3 coding sequence is TGTGCCAGCAGGGGACTAGTGACAGATACGCAGTATTCT.

In the case of this clonotype: Possible read error: a much larger clone is one base away. The chain carries TRBV6-1 and TRBJ1-1, with a weak D call TRBD1 (5 bases). The CDR3 is made up of 14 amino acids. The V gene's germline CDR1 is MNHNS and CDR2 SASEGT. DNA of the CDR3: TGTGCCAGCAGTGTTCGGGGACCGAACACTGAAGCTTTATTT. Its translation is CASSVRGPNTEALF.

Points on this clonotype: Germline is not matched at one junction end, which may reflect a read error. This sequence joins TRBV6-5 and TRBJ2-7; unclear D gene. This CDR3 is 15 amino acids long. Germline CDR1 reads MNHEY; CDR2 reads SVGAGI. CDR3 DNA: TGTGCCATCAGTTACCTCTTCGGGTCCTCCTGCGAGCAGTACTTC. Protein product: CAISYLFGSSCEQYF.

As concerns this clonotype: A much larger clone differs by one base, so this may be a read error. Because it lacks the conserved phenylalanine or tryptophan at the end, this CDR3 is likely a read error. The V gene is TRBV14, the J gene TRBJ2-4; no definite D call. The CDR3 is made up of 13 amino acids. V was trimmed by 1 base and J by 6 bases, leaving 7 bases between them. Germline values: CDR1 SGHDN, CDR2 FVKESK. CDR3 nucleotide sequence: TGTGCCAGCAGCCAAGGAGATTCAAACATTCAGTACTTA. Protein product: CASSQGDSNIQYL.

To note about this clonotype: A junction boundary mismatches the germline segment, possibly from a read error. This chain joins TRBV4-1 and TRBJ2-7; D may be TRBD1 or TRBD2 (6 bases each). The CDR3 sequence is 14 residues long. Germline values: CDR1 MGHRA, CDR2 YSYEKL. The CDR3: CASSQVNGGREQYF. For the CDR3, the DNA is TGCGCTAGCAGCCAAGTCAATGGGGGGCGCGAGCAGTACTTC.

With respect to this clonotype: This could be a read error, since a much larger clone is one nucleotide away. The chain employs TRBV10-2 and TRBJ2-1; maybe TRBD2 (5 bases). The CDR3 consists of 15 residues. Trimming shortened V by 4 bases and J by 7 bases, and 17 bases separated the two germline ends. The germline CDR1 and CDR2 sequences are WSHSY and SAAADI. Written as DNA, the CDR3 is TGCGCCAGCAGTGTGACTACCGGGCCCGGGAATGAGCAGTTCTTC. It codes for CASSVTTGPGNEQFF.

This clonotype was seen only once. Since no conserved phenylalanine or tryptophan closes the CDR3, a read error is the likely cause. This rearrangement joins TRBV4-1 to TRBJ2-4; 7 nucleotides align to TRBD2. This CDR3 spans 15 amino acids. The V gene's germline CDR1 is MGHRA and CDR2 YSYEKL. The V segment lost 6 bases and the J segment 6 bases; nucleotides outside the gene matches: 11. CDR3 DNA: TGCGCCAGCAGTCATGGACTAGTCTCCACAAACATTCAGTACTTG. As protein: CASSHGLVSTNIQYL.

On this clonotype: At one of its ends the junction is not consistent with the germline gene, which may arise from a read error. The chain employs TRBV11-2 and TRBJ2-1, with D perhaps TRBD2 (6 bases). Per the germline V gene, CDR1 is SGHAT and CDR2 is FQNNGV. The length of the CDR3 is 14 residues. The CDR3 DNA is TGTGCCAGCAGCGGGGGACTGGGATACAATGATCAGTTCTTC. Its protein product is CASSGGLGYNDQFF.

This clonotype was counted at least ten times. The chain couples TRBV12-3 or TRBV12-4 to TRBJ2-7; 8 nucleotides agree with TRBD2. This CDR3 spans 14 amino acids. Trimming removed 0 bases from V and 4 bases from J; junction bases left unmatched: 2. CDR3 DNA sequence: TGTGCCAGCAGTTTAGCTCCGGGAGGGTACGAGCAGTACTTC. Its translation is CASSLAPGGYEQYF.

This clonotype was seen a handful of times. This chain uses TRBV28 with TRBJ1-2; D is possibly TRBD1 (5 bases). The V end lost 7 bases, the J end lost 8 bases, and 17 bases lay between the germline ends. CDR1 is MDHEN, CDR2 SYDVKM, per germline. This CDR3 contains 13 residues. The CDR3 DNA is TGTGCCAGCAAGAGACGGCAGGGTGAAGGCTACACCTTC. It codes for CASKRRQGEGYTF.

With regard to this clonotype: One end of the junction is discordant with germline, which a read error may explain. The rearrangement uses TRBV6-1 and TRBJ2-1, with 9 nucleotides matching TRBD2. The CDR3 consists of 14 residues. The germline CDR1 and CDR2 sequences are MNHNS and SASEGT. CDR3 sequence reads: CTSSELAGEGEQFF. The CDR3 nucleotides are TGTACCAGCAGTGAGTTAGCGGGAGAGGGTGAGCAGTTCTTC.

Worth noting for this clonotype: This is likely a read error, given that the CDR3 carries no conserved phenylalanine or tryptophan at its end. The J gene is TRBJ1-5, the V gene TRBV11-3; D is unresolved. Germline CDR1 and CDR2: SGHNT and YENEEA. This CDR3 contains 13 residues. The V gene lost 5 bases and the J gene lost 4 bases, with 9 bases spanning the gap. For the CDR3, the DNA is TGTGCCAGCAGCCTAAGCAGGAATCAGCCCCAGCATTCT. Protein: CASSLSRNQPQHS.

Note on this clonotype: The junction shows a germline mismatch at one end, possibly a read error. The chain recombines TRBV11-2 with TRBJ2-1; D unresolved. CDR3 length equals 16 residues. Germline V gives CDR1 SGHAT, CDR2 FQNNGV. CDR3 nucleotides: TGTGCCTGCAGCTATTCCGGACGGAGCTCCTACAATGAGCAGTTCTTC. Translating gives CACSYSGRSSYNEQFF.